This T cell receptor (beta chain) was recorded in a study of graft-versus-host responses after intestinal transplantation. The wider study: Multivisceral, liver-intestinal, or isolated intestinal transplants were given to recipients. All recipients got anti-thymocyte globulin induction, then tacrolimus and steroids for 3 to 4 years.

Profiled with immunoSEQ multiplex PCR; TCRdb holds only in-frame clones, not every one. Of approximately 110,000 clones in the sample, roughly 92% were seen once. Germline V gives CDR1 MDHEN, CDR2 SYDVKM. The CDR3 runs 12 residues. V dropped 5 bases and J dropped 10 bases, with 12 bases sitting between them. Remarks on this clone: Its antigen is as yet unknown.

Study results and caveats: Recipient marrow contained GvH clones, some of which appeared first in ileum or blood. Those patients showing graft-donor T cell macrochimerism displayed high graft-versus-host to host-versus-graft clonal ratios in allografts.

This specimen was unstimulated CD4+ T cells sorted from spleen or lymph node cells, taken before transplant. The receptor was derived from a human donor who was the organ donor for an intestinal transplant. The rearrangement uses TRBV28 and TRBJ1-5; maybe TRBD1 (5 bases). The CDR3 is CASSPRTFPQHF. DNA for the CDR3: TGTGCCAGCAGTCCTCGGACATTCCCCCAGCATTTT.